The 12 T cell receptor beta chains presented below share a single source sample, sequenced in a study of cytomegalovirus exposure and HLA in healthy donors. The PCR made use of 60 Vbeta and 13 Jbeta primers. Using immunoSEQ multiplex PCR, the repertoire was profiled, and TCRdb retains in-frame clones only, with some absent. Seen here are some 90,000 clones, approximately 80% observed once, and the top ten hold 3.8%. Specimen: PBMCs. The receptors stem from a man aged 50 to 59 in good health and CMV-seronegative.

The chain has TRBV11-2 and TRBJ1-1; TRBD1 might be the D (5 bases). Trimming pared 7 bases from V and 0 bases from J, leaving 24 bases between. The CDR3 is 18 amino acids. Looked up from germline, CDR1 is SGHAT and CDR2 is FQNNGV. This CDR3 is CASTLGALGGGMNTEAFF. CDR3 in DNA: TGTGCCAGCACCCTAGGGGCCCTCGGAGGAGGGATGAACACTGAAGCTTTCTTT. Variable domain in full (rest from reference TRBV11-2 and TRBJ1-1): EAGVAQSPRYKIIEKRQSVAFWCNPISGHATLYWYQQILGQGPKLLIQFQNNGVVDDSQLPKDRFSAERLKGVDSTLKIQPAKLEDSAVYLCASTLGALGGGMNTEAFFGQGTRLTVV.

V is TRBV25-1 and J is TRBJ1-2; 11 bases map to TRBD1. The junction had 3 bases not matched to a gene; V was cut back by 5 bases and J by 4 bases. CDR3 length equals 14 residues. Germline values: CDR1 MGHDK, CDR2 SYGVNS. The CDR3 region is CASSPGTGGYGYTF. In DNA form, the CDR3 reads TGTGCCAGCAGTCCCGGGACAGGGGGCTATGGCTACACCTTC.

This sequence joins TRBV9 and TRBJ2-1; the match to TRBD2 covers 10 bases. The CDR3 sequence is 15 residues long. After removal of 4 bases from V and 9 bases from J, the junction contained 10 bases not matched to a gene. Germline lookup yields CDR1 SGDLS and CDR2 YYNGEE. The DNA of the CDR3 is TGTGCCAGCAGCTCAAGCGGGAGGGCCGAGGGTGAGCAGTTCTTC. Protein sequence: CASSSSGRAEGEQFF.

V is TRBV4-2 and J is TRBJ2-2, with D possibly being TRBD1 (7 bases). The CDR3 consists of 14 residues. Germline CDR1 and CDR2: LGHNA and YNFKEQ. CDR3 sequence reads: CASGGTANTGELFF. DNA of the CDR3: TGTGCTAGCGGAGGGACAGCGAACACCGGGGAGCTGTTTTTT.

This clone was recorded only once. The CDR3 DNA reads as TGTGCCACCAGCAGCCTAGAGGGAGGTGGCTACACCTTC. This gives the protein CATSSLEGGGYTF. V and J are TRBV15 and TRBJ1-2, with D uncertain. The CDR3 loop spans 13 amino acids. Germline loops: CDR1 LNHNV, CDR2 YYDKDF (reference sequence). Trimming took 3 bases from V and 7 from J, leaving 12 bases between them.

The chain has TRBV6-1 and TRBJ1-2; 7 positions match TRBD1. CDR1 MNHNS and CDR2 SASEGT come from the germline V gene. This CDR3 is 12 amino acids long. V was pared by 6 bases and J by 8 bases, with 6 bases of the junction left unmatched. This chain's CDR3 is CASSDRVMGYTF. The DNA for the CDR3 is TGTGCCAGCAGCGACAGGGTGATGGGCTACACCTTC.

The chain has TRBV25-1 and TRBJ2-7; a weak D match, TRBD2 (5 bases). Trimming stripped 8 bases from V and 2 bases from J, with 13 bases between. Germline V gene lookup returns CDR1 MGHDK and CDR2 SYGVNS. The CDR3 is 13 residues long. The CDR3 DNA sequence: TGTGCCAGCCAGCTAGAGGGAACCTACGAGCAGTACTTC. This translates into CASQLEGTYEQYF.

The V and J genes are TRBV28 and TRBJ2-1, with TRBD2 matching over 7 bases. The junction had 11 bases not matched to a gene; V was cut back by 3 bases and J by 15 bases. Germline CDR1 reads MDHEN; CDR2 reads SYDVKM. The CDR3 consists of 13 residues. In DNA, the CDR3 is TGTGCCAGCAGTTTGGGGGGGGTGAGCTCTTCGTTCTTC. Encoded protein: CASSLGGVSSSFF.

The chain uses TRBV18 and TRBJ2-5; D remains ambiguous. The V end was cut by 6 bases, the J end by 4 bases, with 9 bases between. From germline, CDR1 is KGHSH and CDR2 LQKENI. This CDR3 region has 12 residues. CDR3 in DNA: TGTGCCAGCTCTCAAGAGAGAGAGACCCAGTACTTC. Its translation: CASSQERETQYF. The variable domain in full, completed from reference TRBV18 and TRBJ2-5, reads NAGVMQNPRHLVRRRGQEARLRCSPMKGHSHVYWYRQLPEEGLKFMVYLQKENIIDESGMPKERFSAEFPKEGPSILRIQQVVRGDSAAYFCASSQERETQYFGPGTRLLVL.

This clone came up a few times. One junction end disagrees with the germline gene, perhaps due to a read error. The V call is TRBV7-9, the J call TRBJ1-1; D is ambiguous. This CDR3 region has 13 residues. Looked up from germline, CDR1 is SEHNR and CDR2 is FQNEAQ (reference sequence). In DNA form, the CDR3 reads TGTGCCAGCAGTTTAGCCCGTAACACTGAAGCTTTCTTT. It yields the protein CASSLARNTEAFF.

V is TRBV28 and J is TRBJ2-2, with D maybe TRBD2 (6 bases). In germline, CDR1 is MDHEN, CDR2 SYDVKM. V was shortened by 7 bases and J by 0 bases, with 12 bases between the two germline ends. CDR3 size: 15 residues. CDR3 amino acids: CASIGTPANTGELFF. Here the CDR3 DNA reads TGTGCCAGCATCGGGACTCCCGCGAACACCGGGGAGCTGTTTTTT.

Here the CDR3 DNA reads TGCGCCAGCAGCCGGGGGAGCGGGAAAGAGACCCAGTACTTC. Translation: CASSRGSGKETQYF. J is TRBJ2-5 and V is TRBV4-3; 7 bases are a match to TRBD2. V gave up 4 bases and J gave up 3 bases; unmatched junction bases: 5. The CDR3 covers 14 residues. Germline V gene lookup returns CDR1 LGHNA and CDR2 YSLEER.